The entry below describes one T cell receptor (beta chain). There are many counts of this clonotype. Its antigen is unknown. No per-base quality is available; no much larger clone lies one base away. The data belong to a study of tumor and adjacent non-tumor tissue in lung cancer (dated by TCRdb to the late 2010s). For the wider study: Of the cohort, roughly 12 patients had adenocarcinoma, 2 had squamous cell carcinoma and 1 had small cell lung cancer. Among the 15 or so patients, ages ranged from about 30 to 80 years, around ten were men and 5 were women, and disease was TNM stage I to III. In total, sequencing yielded fewer than 150 million productive TCRbeta reads, which works out to an average of around 4.2 million reads per sample. Bulk TCRbeta repertoires were compared between lung tumor tissue and matched distant non-tumor lung tissue obtained from more than 12 lung cancer patients. TCRbeta CDR3 sequencing was performed on a few dozen paired specimens, with one tumor sample and one normal lung sample collected per patient. General conclusions and limits of the study: The top 100 clones made up a significantly larger cumulative share of the repertoire in normal lung than in tumor tissue. Only about 14 patients were in the cohort, and the authors stated that larger samples and more detailed clinical data are needed. Younger patients had significantly higher TCR diversity, and higher tumor TCR diversity was associated with shorter overall and disease-free survival. Peripheral blood was not sequenced, so blood TCRbeta repertoires were not examined in the lung cancer patients of the study. Neither the sequencing platform nor unique molecular identifiers are named or mentioned anywhere in the methods. TCR diversity (inverse Simpson) was significantly higher in tumor than in normal lung tissue (roughly 430 vs 170, P = 0.0075, Mann-Whitney U test).

Reading the germline V gene (reference sequence) gives CDR1 GTSNPN and CDR2 SVGIG. The V and J ends are trimmed by 6 bases and 7 bases, leaving 21 bases between them. Including cysteine and phenylalanine, the CDR3 has 14 amino acids. Of all the DNA, just the CDR3 is kept, 42 bases in frame from base 1. RNA was isolated from bulk, unsorted tissue, and RNA quality was assessed with a NanoDrop ND-1000 and an Agilent 2100. All donors had newly diagnosed lung cancer, had not received prior chemotherapy, and were admitted for thoracic surgery in China between August and November 2014. Patients with previous radiotherapy or chemotherapy, or with another concurrent cancer, were excluded from the study. Pieces of surgical tissue measuring roughly 1-2 cm3 were kept in RNAlater solution and stored at -80 degrees C until use. The library was prepared using multiplex PCR. The reads were generated on an Illumina HiSeq 2500. TCRbeta libraries were built by three rounds of nested PCR using primers (Table S4), following protocols modified from ARM-PCR. Before sequencing, PCR products of 200-500 bp were cut from the gel and purified using the QIAquick gel extraction kit. The paper's processing steps were these. Reads were cleaned with Trimmomatic, merged with FLASH into complete CDR3 sequences, and assigned to V(D)J germline segments with MiTCR. VDJtools was used to compute clonal diversity as the inverse Simpson's index. A read counted as productive if the sequence was in-frame and lacked a premature stop codon. TCRdb trimmed public reads at Q25 via fastp, called clones via MiXCR and kept in-frame beta chains. Duplicate CDR3 protein sequences are folded into a single record with the most common DNA and genes. TCRdb, not the authors, supplied the V and J calls. The sample table shows more than 70,000 distinct CDR3 sequences, and around three fifths are seen once. About 16% of the sample goes to the ten largest clones.

Specimen: lung tumor tissue. The sequence came from a man aged 65 to 85 with non-small cell lung cancer. The chain uses TRBV30 and TRBJ1-2; TRBD1 is a weak D gene call, 6 bases matching. CDR3 loop: CACPGQLDSLGYTF. The nucleotide sequence is given as TGTGCCTGCCCCGGACAGCTCGATTCCCTTGGCTACACCTTC. The full variable domain, with segments outside the CDR3 supplied by the reference TRBV30 and TRBJ1-2 proteins, appears as SQTIHQWPATLVQPVGSPLSLECTVEGTSNPNLYWYRQAAGRGLQLLFYSVGIGQISSEVPQNLSASRPQDRQFILSSKKLLLSDSGFYLCACPGQLDSLGYTFGSGTRLTVV.